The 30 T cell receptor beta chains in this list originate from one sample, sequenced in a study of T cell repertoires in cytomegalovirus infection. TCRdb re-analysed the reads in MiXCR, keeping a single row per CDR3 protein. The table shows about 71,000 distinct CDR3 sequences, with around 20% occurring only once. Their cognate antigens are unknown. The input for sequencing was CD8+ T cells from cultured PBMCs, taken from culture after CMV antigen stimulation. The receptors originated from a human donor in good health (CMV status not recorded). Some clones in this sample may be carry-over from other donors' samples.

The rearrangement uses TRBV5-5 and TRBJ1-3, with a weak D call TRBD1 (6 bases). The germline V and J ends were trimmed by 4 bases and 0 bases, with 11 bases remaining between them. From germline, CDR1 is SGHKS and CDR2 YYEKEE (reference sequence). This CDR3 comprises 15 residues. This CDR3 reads CASSPTGNSGNTIYF. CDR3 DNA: TGTGCCAGCAGCCCTACAGGGAACTCTGGAAACACCATATATTTT.

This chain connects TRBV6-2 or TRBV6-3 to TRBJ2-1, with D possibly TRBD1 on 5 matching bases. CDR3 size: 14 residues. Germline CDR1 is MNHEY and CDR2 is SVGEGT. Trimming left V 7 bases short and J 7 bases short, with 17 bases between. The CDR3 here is CASKVSQGRNEQFF. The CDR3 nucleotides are TGTGCCAGCAAGGTCTCGCAGGGTCGGAATGAGCAGTTCTTC.

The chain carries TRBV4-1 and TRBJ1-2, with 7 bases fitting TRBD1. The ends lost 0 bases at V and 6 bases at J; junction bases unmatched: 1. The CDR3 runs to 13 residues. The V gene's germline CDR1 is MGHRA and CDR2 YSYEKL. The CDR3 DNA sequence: TGCGCCAGCAGCCAAGACAGGGGGAATGGCTACACCTTC. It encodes CASSQDRGNGYTF.

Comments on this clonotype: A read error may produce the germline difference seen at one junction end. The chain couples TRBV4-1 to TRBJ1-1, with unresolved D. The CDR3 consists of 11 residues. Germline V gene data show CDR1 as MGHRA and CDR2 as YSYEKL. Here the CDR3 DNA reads TGTGCCAGCAGCGCAGGAACCGAAGCTTTCTTT. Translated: CASSAGTEAFF.

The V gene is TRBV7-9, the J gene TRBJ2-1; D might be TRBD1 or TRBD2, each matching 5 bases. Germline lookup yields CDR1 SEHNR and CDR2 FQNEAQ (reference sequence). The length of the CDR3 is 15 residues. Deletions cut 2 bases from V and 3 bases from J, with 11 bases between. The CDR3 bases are TGTGCCAGCAGCTTATCAACAGGAGGCTACAATGAGCAGTTCTTC. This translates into CASSLSTGGYNEQFF.

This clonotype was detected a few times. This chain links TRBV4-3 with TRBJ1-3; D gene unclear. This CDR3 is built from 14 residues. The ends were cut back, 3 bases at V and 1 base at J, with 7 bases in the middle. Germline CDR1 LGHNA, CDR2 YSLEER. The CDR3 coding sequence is TGCGCCAGCAGCCAGATGACGTCTGGAAACACCATATATTTT. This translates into CASSQMTSGNTIYF.

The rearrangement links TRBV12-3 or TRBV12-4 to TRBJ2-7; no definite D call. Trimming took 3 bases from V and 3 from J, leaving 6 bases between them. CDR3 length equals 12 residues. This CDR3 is CASSFVDYEQYF. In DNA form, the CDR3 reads TGTGCCAGCAGTTTTGTAGACTACGAGCAGTACTTC.

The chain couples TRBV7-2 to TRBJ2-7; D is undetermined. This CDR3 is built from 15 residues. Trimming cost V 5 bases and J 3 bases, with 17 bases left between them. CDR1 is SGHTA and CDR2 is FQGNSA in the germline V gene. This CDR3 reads CASSRHSRPDYEQYF. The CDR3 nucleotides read TGTGCCAGCAGCCGACATTCGAGGCCAGACTACGAGCAGTACTTC.

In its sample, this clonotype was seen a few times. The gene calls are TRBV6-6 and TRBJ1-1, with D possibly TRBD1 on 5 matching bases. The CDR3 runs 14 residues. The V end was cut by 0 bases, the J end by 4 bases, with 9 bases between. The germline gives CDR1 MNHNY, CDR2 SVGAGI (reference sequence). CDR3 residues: CASSYSQASTEAFF. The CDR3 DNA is TGTGCCAGCAGTTACTCACAGGCGTCCACTGAAGCTTTCTTT.

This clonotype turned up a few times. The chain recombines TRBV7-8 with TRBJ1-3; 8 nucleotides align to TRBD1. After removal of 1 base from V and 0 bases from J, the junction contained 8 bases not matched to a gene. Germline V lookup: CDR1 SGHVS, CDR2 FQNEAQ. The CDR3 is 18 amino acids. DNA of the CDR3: TGTGCCAGCAGCTTAGACTTGGGACAGGCCGTCTCTGGAAACACCATATATTTT. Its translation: CASSLDLGQAVSGNTIYF.

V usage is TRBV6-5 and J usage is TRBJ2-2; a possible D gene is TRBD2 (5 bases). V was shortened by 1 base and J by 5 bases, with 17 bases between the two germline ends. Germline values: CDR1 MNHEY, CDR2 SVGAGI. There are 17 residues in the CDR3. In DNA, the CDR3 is TGTGCCAGCAGTTACTTCTGGCTGGCAGAGGGAACCGGGGAGCTGTTTTTT. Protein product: CASSYFWLAEGTGELFF.

Written as DNA, the CDR3 is TGCAGCGTTGAAGTCCGTAATGAAAAACTGTTTTTT. Amino acids: CSVEVRNEKLFF. The V and J genes are TRBV29-1 and TRBJ1-4; the D is unclear. The V end was cut by 1 base, the J end by 4 bases, with 4 bases between. The CDR3 runs 12 residues. In germline, CDR1 is SQVTM, CDR2 ANQGSEA. The entire variable domain, with the rest obtained from reference TRBV29-1 and TRBJ1-4, is as follows: SAVISQKPSRDICQRGTSLTIQCQVDSQVTMMFWYRQQPGQSLTLIATANQGSEATYESGFVIDKFPISRPNLTFSTLTVSNMSPEDSSIYLCSVEVRNEKLFFGSGTQLSVL.

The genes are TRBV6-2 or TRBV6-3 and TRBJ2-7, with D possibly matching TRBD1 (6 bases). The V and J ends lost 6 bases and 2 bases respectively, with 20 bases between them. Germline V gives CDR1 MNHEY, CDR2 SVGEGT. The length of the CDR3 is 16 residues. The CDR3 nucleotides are TGTGCCAGCAGCCCATTATATCGGGACATAACCTACGAGCAGTACTTC. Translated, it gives CASSPLYRDITYEQYF.

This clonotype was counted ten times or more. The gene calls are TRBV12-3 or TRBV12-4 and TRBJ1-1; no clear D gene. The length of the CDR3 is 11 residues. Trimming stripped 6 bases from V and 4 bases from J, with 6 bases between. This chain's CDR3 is CASSPRTEAFF. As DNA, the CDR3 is TGTGCCAGCAGCCCTCGCACTGAAGCTTTCTTT.

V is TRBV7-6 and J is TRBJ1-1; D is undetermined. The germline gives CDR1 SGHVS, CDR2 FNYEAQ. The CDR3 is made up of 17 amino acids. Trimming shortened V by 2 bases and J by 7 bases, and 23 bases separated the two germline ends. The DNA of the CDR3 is TGTGCCAGCAGCTTAAGAATGAAGGGAGCGAACTTCCTTGAAGCTTTCTTT. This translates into CASSLRMKGANFLEAFF.

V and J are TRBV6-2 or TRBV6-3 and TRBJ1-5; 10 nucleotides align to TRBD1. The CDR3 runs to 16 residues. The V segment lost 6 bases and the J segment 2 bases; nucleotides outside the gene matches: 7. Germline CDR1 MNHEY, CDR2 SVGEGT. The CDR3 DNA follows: TGTGCCAGCAGGCCGGGACAGGGGTATGGCAATCAGCCCCAGCATTTT. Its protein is CASRPGQGYGNQPQHF.

The CDR3, as DNA: TGTGCCACCCGATGGACCGTGGGCACTGAAGCTTTCTTT. Translation gives CATRWTVGTEAFF. The chain uses TRBV10-3 and TRBJ1-1; D call uncertain. Trimming pared 10 bases from V and 4 bases from J, leaving 16 bases between. Germline loops: CDR1 ENHRY, CDR2 SYGVKD. CDR3 length: 13 residues.

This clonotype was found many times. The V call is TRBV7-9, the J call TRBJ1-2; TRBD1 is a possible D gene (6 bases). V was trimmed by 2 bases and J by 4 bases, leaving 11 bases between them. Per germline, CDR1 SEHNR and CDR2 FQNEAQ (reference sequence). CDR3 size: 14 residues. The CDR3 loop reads CASSLSGASYGYTF. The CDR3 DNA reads TGTGCCAGCAGCTTATCAGGGGCGAGCTATGGCTACACCTTC.

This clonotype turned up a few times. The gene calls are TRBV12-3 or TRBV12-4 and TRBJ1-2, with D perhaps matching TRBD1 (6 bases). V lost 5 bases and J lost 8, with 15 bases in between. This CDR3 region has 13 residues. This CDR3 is CASSLGTPTGYTF. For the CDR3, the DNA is TGTGCCAGCAGTCTCGGGACACCCACCGGCTACACCTTC.

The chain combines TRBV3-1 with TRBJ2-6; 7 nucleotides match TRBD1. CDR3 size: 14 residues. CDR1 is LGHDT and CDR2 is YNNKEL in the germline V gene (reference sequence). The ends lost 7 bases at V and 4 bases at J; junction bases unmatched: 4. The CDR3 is CASNPTGGANVLTF. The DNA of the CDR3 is TGTGCCAGCAACCCGACAGGGGGGGCCAACGTCCTGACTTTC.

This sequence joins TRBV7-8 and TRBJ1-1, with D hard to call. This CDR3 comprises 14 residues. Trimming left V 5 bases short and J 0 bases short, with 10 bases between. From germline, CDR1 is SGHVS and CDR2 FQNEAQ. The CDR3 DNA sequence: TGTGCCAGCAGCACTAGAGGACTGAACACTGAAGCTTTCTTT. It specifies CASSTRGLNTEAFF. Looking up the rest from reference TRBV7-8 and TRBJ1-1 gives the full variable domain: GAGVSQSPRYKVAKRGQDVALRCDPISGHVSLFWYQQALGQGPEFLTYFQNEAQLDKSGLPSDRFFAERPEGSVSTLKIQRTQQEDSAVYLCASSTRGLNTEAFFGQGTRLTVV.

In nucleotides, the CDR3 is TGTGCCAGCAGCCCCACACCTTCCCCCTACGAGCAGTACTTC. Translated, it gives CASSPTPSPYEQYF. The V and J genes are TRBV7-6 and TRBJ2-7; unclear D gene. The CDR3 has 14 amino acids. CDR1 and CDR2 from the germline V gene are SGHVS and FNYEAQ. Trimming took off 5 bases at V and 2 bases at J, with 13 bases between the two ends.

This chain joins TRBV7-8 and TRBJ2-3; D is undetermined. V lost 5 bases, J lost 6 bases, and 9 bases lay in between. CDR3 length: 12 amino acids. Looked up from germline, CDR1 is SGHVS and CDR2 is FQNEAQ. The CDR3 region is CASSPAWDTQYF. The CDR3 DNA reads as TGTGCCAGCAGCCCCGCCTGGGATACGCAGTATTTT.

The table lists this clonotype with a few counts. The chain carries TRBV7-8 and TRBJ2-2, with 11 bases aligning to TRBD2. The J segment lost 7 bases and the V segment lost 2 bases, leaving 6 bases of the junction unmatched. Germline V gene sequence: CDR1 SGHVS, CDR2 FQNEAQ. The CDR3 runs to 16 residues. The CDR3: CASSLLAGGPYGELFF. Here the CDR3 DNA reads TGTGCCAGCAGCTTATTAGCGGGGGGGCCCTACGGGGAGCTGTTTTTT.

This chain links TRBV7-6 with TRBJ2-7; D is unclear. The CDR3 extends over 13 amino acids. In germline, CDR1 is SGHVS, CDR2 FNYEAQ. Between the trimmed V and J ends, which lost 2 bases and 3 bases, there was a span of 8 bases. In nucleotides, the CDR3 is TGTGCCAGCAGCTTACACACCCTCTACGAGCAGTACTTC. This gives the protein CASSLHTLYEQYF.

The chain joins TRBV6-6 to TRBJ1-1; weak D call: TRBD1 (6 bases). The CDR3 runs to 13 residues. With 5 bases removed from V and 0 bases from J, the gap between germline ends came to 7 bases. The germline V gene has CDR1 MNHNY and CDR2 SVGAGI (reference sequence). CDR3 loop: CASSPGVNTEAFF. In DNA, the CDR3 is TGTGCCAGCAGTCCAGGGGTGAACACTGAAGCTTTCTTT.

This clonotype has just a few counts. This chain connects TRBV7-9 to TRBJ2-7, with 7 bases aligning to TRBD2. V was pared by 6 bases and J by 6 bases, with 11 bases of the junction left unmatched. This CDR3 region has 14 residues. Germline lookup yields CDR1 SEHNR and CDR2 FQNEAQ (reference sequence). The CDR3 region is CASSASGRVSEQYF. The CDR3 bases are TGTGCCAGCAGTGCTAGCGGAAGGGTGTCCGAGCAGTACTTC.

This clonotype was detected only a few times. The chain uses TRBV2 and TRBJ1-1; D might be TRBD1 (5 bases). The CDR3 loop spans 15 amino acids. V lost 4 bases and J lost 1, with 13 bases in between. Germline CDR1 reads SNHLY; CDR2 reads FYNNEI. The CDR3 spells CASSGTGGTNTEAFF. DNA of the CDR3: TGTGCCAGCAGTGGGACTGGGGGGACGAACACTGAAGCTTTCTTT.

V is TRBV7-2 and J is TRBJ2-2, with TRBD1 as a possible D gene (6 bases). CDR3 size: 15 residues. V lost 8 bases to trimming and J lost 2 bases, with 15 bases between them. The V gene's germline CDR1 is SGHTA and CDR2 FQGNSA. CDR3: CASGLDSSNTGELFF. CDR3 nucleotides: TGTGCCAGCGGATTGGACAGCAGCAACACCGGGGAGCTGTTTTTT.

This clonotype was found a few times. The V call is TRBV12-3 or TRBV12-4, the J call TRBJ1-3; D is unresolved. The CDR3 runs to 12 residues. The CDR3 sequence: CVTRLGGNTIYF. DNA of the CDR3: TGTGTCACACGACTAGGAGGAAACACCATATATTTT.